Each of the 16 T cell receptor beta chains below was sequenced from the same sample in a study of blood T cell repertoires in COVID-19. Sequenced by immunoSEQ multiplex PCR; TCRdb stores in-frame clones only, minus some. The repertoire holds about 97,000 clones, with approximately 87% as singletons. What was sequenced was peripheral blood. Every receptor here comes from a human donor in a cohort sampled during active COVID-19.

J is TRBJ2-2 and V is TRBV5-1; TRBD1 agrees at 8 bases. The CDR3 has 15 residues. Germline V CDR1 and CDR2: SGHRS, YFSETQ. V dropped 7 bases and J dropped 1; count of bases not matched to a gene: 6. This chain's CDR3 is CASRSGTGNTGELFF. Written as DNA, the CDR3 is TGCGCCAGCCGGTCCGGGACAGGGAACACCGGGGAGCTGTTTTTT.

The chain's CDR3 is CSVAVVGMNTEAFF. The DNA of the CDR3 is TGCAGCGTTGCTGTCGTCGGGATGAACACTGAAGCTTTCTTT. The chain recombines TRBV29-1 with TRBJ1-1; the D is unclear. The CDR3 runs to 14 residues. The V end was cut by 4 bases, the J end by 0 bases, with 12 bases between. Germline CDR1 and CDR2: SQVTM and ANQGSEA.

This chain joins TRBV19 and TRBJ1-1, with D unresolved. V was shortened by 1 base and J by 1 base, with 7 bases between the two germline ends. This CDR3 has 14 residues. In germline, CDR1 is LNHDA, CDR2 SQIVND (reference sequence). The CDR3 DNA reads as TGTGCCAGTAGTATAGGTGGCCCGAACACTGAAGCTTTCTTT. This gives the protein CASSIGGPNTEAFF.

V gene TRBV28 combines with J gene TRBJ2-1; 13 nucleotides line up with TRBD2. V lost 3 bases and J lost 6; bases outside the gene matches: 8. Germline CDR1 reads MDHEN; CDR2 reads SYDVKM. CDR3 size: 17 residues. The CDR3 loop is CASSFGLAGVSGNEQFF. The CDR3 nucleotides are TGTGCCAGCAGTTTCGGACTAGCGGGAGTCTCGGGCAATGAGCAGTTCTTC.

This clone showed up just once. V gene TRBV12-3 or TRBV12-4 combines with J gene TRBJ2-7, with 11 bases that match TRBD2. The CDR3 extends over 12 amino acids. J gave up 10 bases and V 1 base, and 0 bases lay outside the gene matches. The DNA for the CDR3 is TGTGCCAGCAGTTTAGGACTAGCGGGACAGTACTTC. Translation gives CASSLGLAGQYF.

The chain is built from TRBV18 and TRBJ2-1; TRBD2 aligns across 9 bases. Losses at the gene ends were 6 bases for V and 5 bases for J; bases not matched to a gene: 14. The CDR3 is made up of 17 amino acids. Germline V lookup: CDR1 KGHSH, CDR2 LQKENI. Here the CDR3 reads CASSLAVGTSGHNEQFF. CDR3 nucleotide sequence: TGTGCCAGCTCCCTCGCGGTGGGCACTAGCGGGCACAATGAGCAGTTCTTC.

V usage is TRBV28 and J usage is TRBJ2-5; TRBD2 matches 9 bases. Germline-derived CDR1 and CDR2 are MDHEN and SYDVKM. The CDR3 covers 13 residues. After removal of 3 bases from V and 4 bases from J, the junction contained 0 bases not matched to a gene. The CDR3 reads CASSFSGRETQYF. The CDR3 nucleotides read TGTGCCAGCAGTTTTAGCGGGAGAGAGACCCAGTACTTC.

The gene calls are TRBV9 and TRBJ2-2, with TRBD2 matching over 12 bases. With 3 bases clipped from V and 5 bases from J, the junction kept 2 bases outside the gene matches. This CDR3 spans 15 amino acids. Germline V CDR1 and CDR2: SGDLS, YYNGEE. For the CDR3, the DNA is TGTGCCAGCAGCGCTAGCGGGAGGGGGACCGGGGAGCTGTTTTTT. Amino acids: CASSASGRGTGELFF.

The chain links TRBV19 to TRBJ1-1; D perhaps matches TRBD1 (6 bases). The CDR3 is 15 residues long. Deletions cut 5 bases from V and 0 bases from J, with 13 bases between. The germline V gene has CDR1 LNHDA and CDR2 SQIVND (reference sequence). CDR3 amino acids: CASSADRIMNTEAFF. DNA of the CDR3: TGTGCCAGTAGTGCAGACAGGATCATGAACACTGAAGCTTTCTTT.

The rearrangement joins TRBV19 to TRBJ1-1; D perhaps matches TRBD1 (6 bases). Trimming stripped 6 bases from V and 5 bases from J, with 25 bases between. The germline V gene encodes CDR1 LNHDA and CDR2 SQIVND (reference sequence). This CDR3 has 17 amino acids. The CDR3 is CASRINFGGAGWTEAFF. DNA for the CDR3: TGTGCCAGTAGGATAAATTTCGGGGGGGCTGGATGGACTGAAGCTTTCTTT.

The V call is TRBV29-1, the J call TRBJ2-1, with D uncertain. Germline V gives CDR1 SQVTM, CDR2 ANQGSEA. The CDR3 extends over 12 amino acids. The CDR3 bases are TGCAGTAGTGTTAGCTCCTACAATGAGCAGTTCTTC. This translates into CSSVSSYNEQFF.

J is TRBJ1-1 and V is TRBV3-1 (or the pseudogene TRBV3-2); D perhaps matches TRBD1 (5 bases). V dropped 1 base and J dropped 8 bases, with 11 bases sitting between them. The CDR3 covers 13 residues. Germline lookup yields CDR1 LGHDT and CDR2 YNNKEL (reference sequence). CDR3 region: CASSQAGGGEAFF. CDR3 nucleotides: TGTGCCAGCAGCCAAGCCGGGGGAGGGGAAGCTTTCTTT.

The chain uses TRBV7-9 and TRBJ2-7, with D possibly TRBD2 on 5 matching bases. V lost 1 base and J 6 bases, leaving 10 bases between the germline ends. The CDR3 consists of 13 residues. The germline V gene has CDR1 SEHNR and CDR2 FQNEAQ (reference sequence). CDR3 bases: TGTGCCAGCAGCTTAGTGACGAGCGGCGAGCAGTACTTC. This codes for CASSLVTSGEQYF.

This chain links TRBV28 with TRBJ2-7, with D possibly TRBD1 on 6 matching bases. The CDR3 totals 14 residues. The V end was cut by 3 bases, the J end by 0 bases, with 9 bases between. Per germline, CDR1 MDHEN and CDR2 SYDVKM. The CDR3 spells CASSFGQPSYEQYF. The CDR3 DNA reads TGTGCCAGCAGTTTCGGACAGCCCTCCTACGAGCAGTACTTC.

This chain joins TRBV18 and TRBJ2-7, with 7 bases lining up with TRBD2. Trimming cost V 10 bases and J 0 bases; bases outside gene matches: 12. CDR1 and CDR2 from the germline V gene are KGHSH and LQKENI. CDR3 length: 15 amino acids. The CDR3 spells CATHFKAGTSYEQYF. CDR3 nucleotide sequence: TGTGCCACCCACTTTAAAGCGGGAACCTCCTACGAGCAGTACTTC.

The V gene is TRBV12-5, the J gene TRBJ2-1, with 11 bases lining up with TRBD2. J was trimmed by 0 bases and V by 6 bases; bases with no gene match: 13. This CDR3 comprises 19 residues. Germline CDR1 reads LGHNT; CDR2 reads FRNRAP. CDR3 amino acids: CASGAQGLAGPSSYNEQFF. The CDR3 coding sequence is TGTGCTAGTGGAGCACAAGGACTAGCGGGCCCGAGCTCCTACAATGAGCAGTTCTTC.